Sequencing of this T cell receptor (beta chain) was carried out in a study of blood T cell repertoires in COVID-19. Looking at the study overall: Italy, Spain and the United States were the sources of the convalescent and acute COVID-19 samples.

This CDR3 comprises 13 residues. CDR1 and CDR2 from the germline V gene are SNHLY and FYNNEI. V was clipped by 1 base and J by 2 bases, with 3 bases between them. Repertoires were generated with immunoSEQ multiplex PCR, while TCRdb's copy carries only in-frame clones and drops some. Among over 120,000 clones listed, around nine tenths were seen once. This sequence joins TRBV2 and TRBJ1-5; D ambiguous. The TCR was taken from a woman aged 45-60 years with acute or convalescent COVID-19. The sequencing input was peripheral blood. The CDR3 DNA follows: TGTGCCAGCAGTGAAGGCGGCAATCAGCCCCAGCATTTT. Its translation is CASSEGGNQPQHF.